These 27 T cell receptor beta chains share one sample of origin, sequenced in a study of OX40 agonist ivuxolimab in advanced cancers. Measured with immunoSEQ multiplex PCR; TCRdb has only the in-frame clones, and not every one. The data contain 60,000 to 75,000 clones, 85% to 95% of them singletons. The source was CD4+ or CD8+ T cells sorted from blood, collected in a trial of the OX40 agonist ivuxolimab. The source is an adult with an advanced solid tumor such as melanoma, head and neck, liver or kidney cancer.

The rearrangement joins TRBV5-1 to TRBJ2-3; 10 bases are a match to TRBD2. The CDR3 totals 17 residues. Germline values: CDR1 SGHRS, CDR2 YFSETQ. V gave up 1 base and J gave up 3 bases; unmatched junction bases: 8. The CDR3 loop reads CASSLSSGGPSTDTQYF. The CDR3 DNA sequence: TGCGCCAGCAGCTTGTCTAGCGGGGGCCCAAGTACAGATACGCAGTATTTT. The variable domain in full, completed from reference TRBV5-1 and TRBJ2-3, reads KAGVTQTPRYLIKTRGQQVTLSCSPISGHRSVSWYQQTPGQGLQFLFEYFSETQRNKGNFPGRFSGRQFSNSRSEMNVSTLELGDSALYLCASSLSSGGPSTDTQYFGPGTRLTVL.

The rearrangement joins TRBV7-2 to TRBJ2-7; perhaps TRBD1 as D (6 bases). This CDR3 spans 14 amino acids. The germline V gene has CDR1 SGHTA and CDR2 FQGNSA. V dropped 5 bases and J dropped 5 bases, with 16 bases sitting between them. The CDR3 DNA reads TGTGCCAGCAGCCCGCCTGGACAGAGCCACGAGCAGTACTTC. The encoded protein is CASSPPGQSHEQYF.

The rearrangement links TRBV4-1 to TRBJ2-7; TRBD1 might be the D (6 bases). Germline V gene sequence: CDR1 MGHRA, CDR2 YSYEKL. CDR3 length: 15 residues. V shed 0 bases and J shed 5 bases, with 14 bases lying between them. CDR3 region: CASSQEAGVFDEQYF. The CDR3, as DNA: TGCGCCAGCAGCCAAGAGGCAGGGGTTTTCGACGAGCAGTACTTC.

This chain uses TRBV5-1 with TRBJ1-2; 7 bases are shared with TRBD1. CDR3 length: 14 amino acids. The germline gives CDR1 SGHRS, CDR2 YFSETQ. With V trimmed by 0 bases and J by 5 bases, 4 bases remained unmatched. The CDR3 protein is CASSLGQGSYGYTF. The CDR3 nucleotides are TGCGCCAGCAGCTTGGGACAGGGAAGTTATGGCTACACCTTC.

The chain uses TRBV9 and TRBJ1-4; 7 bases agree with TRBD1. The CDR3 loop spans 14 amino acids. CDR1 is SGDLS and CDR2 is YYNGEE in the germline V gene. V was pared by 1 base and J by 4 bases, with 1 base of the junction left unmatched. CDR3: CASSVSGGNEKLFF. The DNA for the CDR3 is TGTGCCAGCAGCGTATCAGGGGGTAATGAAAAACTGTTTTTT.

CDR3 protein: CASSQIAGLPNEQFF. The CDR3 DNA sequence: TGCGCCAGCAGCCAAATTGCGGGCCTCCCCAATGAGCAGTTCTTC. V usage is TRBV4-1 and J usage is TRBJ2-1, with TRBD2 as a possible D gene (5 bases). In germline, CDR1 is MGHRA, CDR2 YSYEKL. V was clipped by 2 bases and J by 6 bases, with 14 bases between them. The CDR3 consists of 15 residues.

The chain joins TRBV29-1 to TRBJ2-7; D remains unclear. Germline CDR1 is SQVTM and CDR2 is ANQGSEA. With 1 base removed from V and 9 bases from J, the gap between germline ends came to 16 bases. This CDR3 contains 13 residues. CDR3 DNA: TGCAGCGTTGAAGGTGTTGGTAGTGAATGGCAGTACTTC. This gives the protein CSVEGVGSEWQYF.

J is TRBJ2-1 and V is TRBV5-1; TRBD1 matches 9 bases. The CDR3 sequence is 14 residues long. Germline V gene data show CDR1 as SGHRS and CDR2 as YFSETQ. Trimming cost V 2 bases and J 6 bases; bases outside gene matches: 3. In DNA form, the CDR3 reads TGCGCCAGCAGCTTCCGGGACAGGGTCAATGAGCAGTTCTTC. Protein product: CASSFRDRVNEQFF. The complete variable domain, with remaining parts taken from reference TRBV5-1 and TRBJ2-1, reads KAGVTQTPRYLIKTRGQQVTLSCSPISGHRSVSWYQQTPGQGLQFLFEYFSETQRNKGNFPGRFSGRQFSNSRSEMNVSTLELGDSALYLCASSFRDRVNEQFFGPGTRLTVL.

Regarding this clone: The junction departs from germline at one end; a sequencing error may be responsible. V and J are TRBV4-1 and TRBJ2-5; unclear D gene. This CDR3 has 15 amino acids. Germline V gene lookup returns CDR1 MGHRA and CDR2 YSYEKL. CDR3 loop: CASSQSDLYQETQYF. The CDR3 coding sequence is TGCGCCAGCAGCCAGTCGGACCTTTACCAGGAGACCCAGTACTTC.

The DNA of the CDR3 is TGTGCCAGCAGCACCTCCGGGACACTTTTCGGAGCTTTCTTT. It is translated as CASSTSGTLFGAFF. This chain links TRBV7-9 with TRBJ1-1, with D possibly TRBD1 on 6 matching bases. From germline, CDR1 is SEHNR and CDR2 FQNEAQ (reference sequence). V was pared by 5 bases and J by 10 bases, with 20 bases between. This CDR3 comprises 14 residues.

Concerning this clone: A read error may produce the germline difference seen at one junction end. This sequence joins TRBV6-5 and TRBJ2-2, with D perhaps matching TRBD2 (7 bases). The CDR3 covers 15 residues. CDR1 MNHEY and CDR2 SVGAGI come from the germline V gene. The CDR3 is CASTYSGGRTGELFF. The CDR3 DNA is TGTGCCAGCACTTACTCGGGGGGCCGGACCGGGGAGCTGTTTTTT.

The chain carries TRBV4-1 and TRBJ2-7; no firm D call. V dropped 1 base and J dropped 1 base, with 8 bases sitting between them. CDR1 is MGHRA, CDR2 YSYEKL, per germline. CDR3 length: 14 amino acids. Here the CDR3 reads CASSQGSGSYEQYF. In DNA, the CDR3 is TGCGCCAGCAGCCAAGGGTCAGGATCCTACGAGCAGTACTTC.

V is TRBV18 and J is TRBJ1-5; D may be TRBD1 (5 bases). CDR1 and CDR2 (germline): KGHSH, LQKENI. V was trimmed by 6 bases and J by 4 bases, leaving 19 bases between them. CDR3 length equals 16 residues. CDR3 protein: CASSPTLGRKNQPQHF. CDR3 nucleotide sequence: TGTGCCAGCTCTCCCACCTTGGGACGGAAAAATCAGCCCCAGCATTTT.

The gene calls are TRBV27 and TRBJ1-1, with D uncertain. The CDR3 extends over 13 amino acids. V shed 2 bases and J shed 7 bases, with 11 bases lying between them. Germline lookup yields CDR1 MNHEY and CDR2 SMNVEV (reference sequence). The CDR3 protein is CASSLIEGYEAFF. CDR3 nucleotide sequence: TGTGCCAGCAGTTTAATCGAGGGCTATGAAGCTTTCTTT.

This chain connects TRBV7-9 to TRBJ2-1; 14 bases match TRBD2. Germline V CDR1 and CDR2: SEHNR, FQNEAQ (reference sequence). There are 19 residues in the CDR3. V lost 1 base to trimming and J lost 9 bases; unmatched junction nucleotides: 14. The CDR3 protein is CASSLGPGLAGAPQGEQFF. CDR3 coding DNA: TGTGCCAGCAGCTTAGGGCCGGGACTAGCGGGGGCGCCACAGGGTGAGCAGTTCTTC.

V usage is TRBV11-3 and J usage is TRBJ2-2, with D possibly being TRBD2 (5 bases). V was shortened by 0 bases and J by 1 base, with 12 bases between the two germline ends. The CDR3 is 17 amino acids. The V gene's germline CDR1 is SGHNT and CDR2 YENEEA. CDR3 amino acids: CASSLEGYRENTGELFF. In nucleotides, the CDR3 is TGTGCCAGCAGCTTAGAAGGCTACCGGGAGAACACCGGGGAGCTGTTTTTT.

This clone was recorded a few times. The J gene is TRBJ1-4, the V gene TRBV7-2; TRBD1 matches 8 bases. Germline V gene sequence: CDR1 SGHTA, CDR2 FQGNSA. The CDR3 contains 14 residues. J was trimmed by 8 bases and V by 5 bases; bases with no gene match: 7. CDR3 amino acids: CASSPWTGYEKLFF. As DNA, the CDR3 is TGTGCCAGCAGCCCCTGGACAGGGTACGAAAAACTGTTTTTT.

The V and J genes are TRBV9 and TRBJ2-3; possibly TRBD2 for D (6 bases). The length of the CDR3 is 17 residues. Deletions cut 0 bases from V and 2 bases from J, with 16 bases between. Germline CDR1 SGDLS, CDR2 YYNGEE. CDR3 sequence (DNA): TGTGCCAGCAGCGTAGCGAAAACTAGCCTATACACAGATACGCAGTATTTT. Translating gives CASSVAKTSLYTDTQYF.

The chain recombines TRBV19 with TRBJ2-1; TRBD2 matches at 7 bases. In germline, CDR1 is LNHDA, CDR2 SQIVND (reference sequence). J was trimmed by 6 bases and V by 7 bases; bases with no gene match: 12. This CDR3 contains 15 residues. CDR3 in amino acids: CASNNLGEGRNEQFF. DNA of the CDR3: TGTGCCAGTAACAATCTGGGGGAGGGCCGCAATGAGCAGTTCTTC.

The CDR3 spells CASTPGGALQETQYF. The DNA for the CDR3 is TGTGCCAGCACCCCAGGTGGGGCACTCCAAGAGACCCAGTACTTC. This rearrangement joins TRBV9 to TRBJ2-5; the D gene is possibly TRBD1 (5 bases). Between the trimmed V and J ends, which lost 6 bases and 1 base, there was a span of 16 bases. The CDR3 loop spans 15 amino acids. Germline CDR1 and CDR2: SGDLS and YYNGEE.

The chain has TRBV15 and TRBJ1-1; D unresolved. V lost 7 bases and J lost 7, with 13 bases in between. The CDR3 is made up of 12 amino acids. CDR1 and CDR2 from the germline V gene are LNHNV and YYDKDF (reference sequence). The CDR3 reads CATMDRSGEAFF. The CDR3 coding sequence is TGTGCCACCATGGATCGGAGTGGTGAAGCTTTCTTT.

This clone appeared a few times. J is TRBJ1-2 and V is TRBV4-1; D gene unclear. V lost 0 bases and J 6 bases, leaving 11 bases between the germline ends. Germline assignment: CDR1 MGHRA and CDR2 YSYEKL. The length of the CDR3 is 14 residues. CDR3 DNA: TGCGCCAGCAGCCAAGAGGGGAGGCGGGATGGCTACACCTTC. Encoded protein: CASSQEGRRDGYTF.

This chain uses TRBV2 with TRBJ2-3; possible D gene TRBD2, 6 bases. CDR3 size: 16 residues. Trimming took off 6 bases at V and 0 bases at J, with 16 bases between the two ends. Looked up from germline, CDR1 is SNHLY and CDR2 is FYNNEI. The CDR3 sequence: CASRLSPGESTDTQYF. As DNA, the CDR3 is TGTGCCAGCAGACTAAGTCCGGGGGAAAGCACAGATACGCAGTATTTT. Based on the CDR3 plus reference TRBV2 and TRBJ2-3, the full variable domain is EPEVTQTPSHQVTQMGQEVILRCVPISNHLYFYWYRQILGQKVEFLVSFYNNEISEKSEIFDDQFSVERPDGSNFTLKIRSTKLEDSAMYFCASRLSPGESTDTQYFGPGTRLTVL.

This clone has just one count. The V call is TRBV19, the J call TRBJ2-3; a weak D match, TRBD2 (5 bases). CDR3 length equals 17 residues. V was cut by 1 base and J by 2 bases, with 16 bases left in between. Germline V lookup: CDR1 LNHDA, CDR2 SQIVND (reference sequence). The CDR3 DNA follows: TGTGCCAGTAGTATAGCATGGCTAGCTACTCTCACAGATACGCAGTATTTT. Its protein is CASSIAWLATLTDTQYF. Full variable domain (missing parts from reference TRBV19 and TRBJ2-3): DGGITQSPKYLFRKEGQNVTLSCEQNLNHDAMYWYRQDPGQGLRLIYYSQIVNDFQKGDIAEGYSVSREKKESFPLTVTSAQKNPTAFYLCASSIAWLATLTDTQYFGPGTRLTVL.

The rearrangement links TRBV4-1 to TRBJ2-7; the match to TRBD2 covers 10 bases. Germline CDR1 MGHRA, CDR2 YSYEKL. CDR3 size: 14 residues. J was trimmed by 4 bases and V by 5 bases; bases with no gene match: 5. As DNA, the CDR3 is TGCGCCAGCAGCACTACTAGCGGGATATACGAGCAGTACTTC. It yields the protein CASSTTSGIYEQYF.

This clone was detected only once. CDR3 residues: CSVEGLGGEQYF. CDR3 coding DNA: TGCAGCGTTGAGGGGTTAGGGGGGGAGCAGTACTTC. V usage is TRBV29-1 and J usage is TRBJ2-7, with D perhaps TRBD1 or TRBD2 (6 bases each). The V end was cut by 3 bases, the J end by 7 bases, with 13 bases between. The CDR3 contains 12 residues. The V gene's germline CDR1 is SQVTM and CDR2 ANQGSEA.

J is TRBJ1-2 and V is TRBV20-1, with TRBD1 as a possible D gene (5 bases). Germline assignment: CDR1 DFQATT and CDR2 SNEGSKA (reference sequence). V was pared by 0 bases and J by 13 bases, with 12 bases between. This CDR3 region has 11 residues. CDR3 residues: CSAREDGAGTF. As DNA, the CDR3 is TGCAGTGCTAGAGAGGATGGGGCAGGCACCTTC.